The clone carrying this T cell receptor (beta chain) appeared a few times. V dropped 0 bases and J dropped 1 base, with 17 bases sitting between them. The germline V gene has CDR1 SGHRS and CDR2 YFSETQ. This CDR3 contains 18 residues. TCRdb fed the RT-PCR reads into MiXCR, producing one record per CDR3 protein. The sample includes about 700,000 distinct CDR3 sequences, about 14% seen only once; the top ten take 3.6%. The sequence came from a female donor in good health, serving as a healthy control. Sequencing was performed on memory CD4+ T cells from blood. J is TRBJ2-1 and V is TRBV5-1; tentatively, D is TRBD2 (5 bases). CDR3: CASSLDPGSSLSYNEQFF. CDR3 coding DNA: TGCGCCAGCAGCTTGGACCCGGGATCATCTCTTTCCTACAATGAGCAGTTCTTC.